This T cell receptor (beta chain) was obtained from a study of identical twins (TCRdb year 2016). For the wider study: The study deep-sequenced TCR alpha and beta repertoires from monozygotic twins, unrelated adults of various ages and cord blood to test whether fetal clonotypes persist. To rule out contamination, the twin experiments were replicated at different times with different library preparation protocols.

Concerning this clonotype itself: Its antigen specificity is not known. No per-base quality is available; no much larger clone lies one base away.

Libraries were made using 5' RACE. Sequencing relied on an Illumina HiSeq 2000. A universal primer binding site was added through template switching, and the final cDNA carried a unique molecular identifier so that TCR cDNA molecules could be counted accurately. First-strand cDNA for TCR alpha and beta chains was synthesized from specific primers in the conserved constant-segment region. To control for contamination, every cDNA library carried two barcodes: a SMART-Mk sample barcode plus Illumina barcodes. TruSeq adapter sequences, together with Illumina sample barcodes, were added in two successive PCR steps. The TCR alpha and beta cDNA libraries were sequenced on the Illumina HiSeq platform using custom primers. As for the authors' bioinformatics: Raw reads were processed with MiGEC to extract unique molecular identifiers, and MiXCR was used to determine CDR3 positions. For each individual, recombination models were inferred using an EM algorithm with the repgenHMM and IGoR tools. The tcR package in R was used for shared clonotype analysis, with sharing normalized by the product of cloneset sizes. To study raw recombination free of thymic and clonal selection effects, out-of-frame nonproductive sequences were analyzed. The raw public data were reprocessed by TCRdb itself: fastp quality trimming at Q25, MiXCR clonotype calling, in-frame beta chains only. All rows with the same CDR3 protein become a single entry with the most common DNA and genes. The V and J calls shown here were made by TCRdb, not taken from the authors' results. This sample comprises about 900,000 distinct CDR3 sequences, roughly 12% of them detected only once. The ten largest account for around 1.5% of the sample.

Study-wide conclusions, independent of this receptor: Conclusions relied on cross-sectional statistical analysis, since the same donors could not be followed over many years. The excess sharing between twins in beta out-of-frame sequences was weaker because fewer shared sequences reduced the signal-to-noise ratio. Compared with coincidental sharing between unrelated individuals, out-of-frame TCR alpha sequences shared between twins showed an excess of sequences with low generation probability. Out-of-frame TCR alpha sharing in monozygotic twins was systematically underestimated by recombination models, whereas sharing between unrelated individuals was in agreement with the recombination models. Zero-insertion analyses could be partly confounded by invariant T cells such as MAIT and iNKT, although diverse VJ usage argued against such confounding for most clonotypes. Abundant cord blood beta clonotypes carried fewer insertions; young adult naive repertoires showed a weaker similar trend, while memory repertoires showed none.

Every donor in the study was a healthy Caucasian. The twin cohort consisted of three pairs of female monozygotic twins, all aged roughly 18 to 30 years. The RNA used for TCR libraries was isolated from peripheral blood mononuclear cells. The CDR3 runs 17 residues from the cysteine to the valine. The sequence is cut down to CDR3 DNA, 51 bases in frame from base 1. CDR1 and CDR2 were assigned from the germline V gene (reference sequence) as SGHKS and YYEKEE. Unmatched junction bases come to 6, with V trimmed by 0 bases and J by 2 bases. These data were also reused for a study on yellow fever vaccine responses in identical twins. The second paper states: According to the authors, the vaccine-induced T cell response in identical twins seemed to be partly convergent and partly specific to each individual. The study precisely tracked vaccine-responding T cell clones in identical twins.

Sequencing was done on a sample of PBMCs. This receptor chain uses TRBV5-5 and TRBJ2-7, with 12 bases matching TRBD1. This clonotype originated in a woman aged 18-29 years in good health. CDR3 region: CASSLVLGDRGPYEQYV. The DNA sequence is as follows: TGTGCCAGCAGCTTGGTGCTAGGGGACAGGGGGCCCTACGAGCAGTACGTC.